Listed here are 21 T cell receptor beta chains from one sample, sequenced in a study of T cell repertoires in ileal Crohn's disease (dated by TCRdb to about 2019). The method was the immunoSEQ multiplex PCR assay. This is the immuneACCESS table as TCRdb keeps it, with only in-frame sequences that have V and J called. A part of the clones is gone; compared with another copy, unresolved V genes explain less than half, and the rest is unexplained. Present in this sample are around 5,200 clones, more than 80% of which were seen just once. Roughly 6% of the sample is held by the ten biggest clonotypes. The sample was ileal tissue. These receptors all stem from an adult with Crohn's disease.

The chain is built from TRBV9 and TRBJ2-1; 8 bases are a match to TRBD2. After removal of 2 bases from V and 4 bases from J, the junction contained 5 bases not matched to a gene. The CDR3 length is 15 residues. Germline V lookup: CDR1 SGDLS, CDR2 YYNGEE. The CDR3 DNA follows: TGTGCCAGCAGCGTTACAGCGGGGGCTTACAATGAGCAGTTCTTC. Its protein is CASSVTAGAYNEQFF.

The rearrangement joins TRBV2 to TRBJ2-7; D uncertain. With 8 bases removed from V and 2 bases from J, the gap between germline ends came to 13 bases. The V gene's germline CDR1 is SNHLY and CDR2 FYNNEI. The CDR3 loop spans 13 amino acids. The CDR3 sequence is CASQITRTYEQYF. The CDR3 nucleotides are TGTGCCAGCCAAATAACCAGAACCTACGAGCAGTACTTC.

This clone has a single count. This CDR3 reads CASSLQLGQGGKNTEAFF. CDR3 nucleotide sequence: TGTGCCAGCAGCCTTCAGTTGGGACAGGGGGGGAAAAACACTGAAGCTTTCTTT. V is TRBV7-2 and J is TRBJ1-1, with 11 nucleotides matching TRBD1. CDR1 is SGHTA and CDR2 is FQGNSA in the germline V gene. This CDR3 spans 18 amino acids. J gave up 2 bases and V 5 bases, and 13 bases lay outside the gene matches.

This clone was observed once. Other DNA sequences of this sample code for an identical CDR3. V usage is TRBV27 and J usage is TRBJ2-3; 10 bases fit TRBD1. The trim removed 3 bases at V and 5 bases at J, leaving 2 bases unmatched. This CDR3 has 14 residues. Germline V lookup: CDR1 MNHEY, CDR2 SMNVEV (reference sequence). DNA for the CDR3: TGTGCCAGCAGTTTGGACAGGGGGGGAGATACGCAGTATTTT. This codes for CASSLDRGGDTQYF.

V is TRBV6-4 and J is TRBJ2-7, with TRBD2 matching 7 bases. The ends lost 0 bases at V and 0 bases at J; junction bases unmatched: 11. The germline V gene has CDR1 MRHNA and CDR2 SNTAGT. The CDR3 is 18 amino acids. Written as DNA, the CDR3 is TGTGCCAGCAGTGACTCGACACCCAGCGGGAAGAGCTCCTACGAGCAGTACTTC. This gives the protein CASSDSTPSGKSSYEQYF.

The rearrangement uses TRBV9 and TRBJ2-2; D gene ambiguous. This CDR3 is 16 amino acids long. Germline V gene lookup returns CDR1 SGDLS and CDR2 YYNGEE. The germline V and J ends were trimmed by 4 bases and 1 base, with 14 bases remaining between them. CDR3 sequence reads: CASSPSLTRNTGELFF. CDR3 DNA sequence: TGTGCCAGCAGCCCTTCCCTCACGAGGAACACCGGGGAGCTGTTTTTT.

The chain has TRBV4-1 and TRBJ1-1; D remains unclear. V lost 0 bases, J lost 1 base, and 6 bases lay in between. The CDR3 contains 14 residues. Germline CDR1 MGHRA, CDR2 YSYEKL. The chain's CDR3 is CASSQERQNTEAFF. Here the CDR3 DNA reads TGCGCCAGCAGCCAAGAGAGGCAGAACACTGAAGCTTTCTTT.

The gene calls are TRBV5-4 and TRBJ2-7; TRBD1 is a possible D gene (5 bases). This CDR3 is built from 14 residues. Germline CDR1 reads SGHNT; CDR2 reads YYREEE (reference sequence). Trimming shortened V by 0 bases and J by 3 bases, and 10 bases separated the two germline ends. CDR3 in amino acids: CASSLGLDSYEQYF. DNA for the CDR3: TGTGCCAGCAGCTTGGGACTTGACAGCTACGAGCAGTACTTC.

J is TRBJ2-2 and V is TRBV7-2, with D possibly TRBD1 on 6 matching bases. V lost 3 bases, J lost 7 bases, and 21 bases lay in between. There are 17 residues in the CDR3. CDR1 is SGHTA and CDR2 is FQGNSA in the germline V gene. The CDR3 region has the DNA TGTGCCAGCAGCTTGTCCCCCTCGGACAGCGACATCGGGGAGCTGTTTTTT. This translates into CASSLSPSDSDIGELFF.

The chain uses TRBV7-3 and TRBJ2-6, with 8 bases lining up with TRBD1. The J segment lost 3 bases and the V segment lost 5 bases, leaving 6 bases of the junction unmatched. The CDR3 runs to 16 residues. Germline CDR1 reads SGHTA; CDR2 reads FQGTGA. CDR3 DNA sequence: TGTGCCAGCAGCGGGCAGGGGGCTGATGGGGCCAACGTCCTGACTTTC. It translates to CASSGQGADGANVLTF.

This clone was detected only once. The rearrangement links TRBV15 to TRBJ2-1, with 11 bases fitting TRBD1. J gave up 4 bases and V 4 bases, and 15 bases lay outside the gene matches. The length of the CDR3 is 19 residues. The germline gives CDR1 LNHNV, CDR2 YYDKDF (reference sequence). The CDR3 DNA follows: TGTGCCACCAGCATTCGGACAGGGGGCGCCCCTTCAGAGTACAATGAGCAGTTCTTC. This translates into CATSIRTGGAPSEYNEQFF.

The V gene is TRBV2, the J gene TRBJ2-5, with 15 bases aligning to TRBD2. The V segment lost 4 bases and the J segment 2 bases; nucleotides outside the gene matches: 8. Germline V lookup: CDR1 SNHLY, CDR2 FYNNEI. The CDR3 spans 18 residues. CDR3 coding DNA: TGTGCCAGCAGTGGGACTAGCGGGGGGGGCACCTTACAAGAGACCCAGTACTTC. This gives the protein CASSGTSGGGTLQETQYF.

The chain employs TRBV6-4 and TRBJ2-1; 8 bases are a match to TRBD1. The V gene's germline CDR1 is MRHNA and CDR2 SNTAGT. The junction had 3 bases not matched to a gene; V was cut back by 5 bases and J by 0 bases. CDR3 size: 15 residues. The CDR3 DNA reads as TGTGCCAGCAGTCCCGGGACAGGCTCCTACAATGAGCAGTTCTTC. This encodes CASSPGTGSYNEQFF.

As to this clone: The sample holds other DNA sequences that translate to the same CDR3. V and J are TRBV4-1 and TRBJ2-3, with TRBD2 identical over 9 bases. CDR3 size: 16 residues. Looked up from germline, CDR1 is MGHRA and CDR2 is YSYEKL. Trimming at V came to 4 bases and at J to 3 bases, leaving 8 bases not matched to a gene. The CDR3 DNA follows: TGCGCCAGCAGCCGTCAGACTAGCGGAGTAACAGATACGCAGTATTTT. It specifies CASSRQTSGVTDTQYF.

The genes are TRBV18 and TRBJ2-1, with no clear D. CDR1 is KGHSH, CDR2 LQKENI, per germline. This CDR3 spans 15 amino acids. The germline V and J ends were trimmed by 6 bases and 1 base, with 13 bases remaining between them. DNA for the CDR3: TGTGCCAGCTCGCCCAATCTCGGGTCCTACAATGAGCAGTTCTTC. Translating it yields CASSPNLGSYNEQFF.

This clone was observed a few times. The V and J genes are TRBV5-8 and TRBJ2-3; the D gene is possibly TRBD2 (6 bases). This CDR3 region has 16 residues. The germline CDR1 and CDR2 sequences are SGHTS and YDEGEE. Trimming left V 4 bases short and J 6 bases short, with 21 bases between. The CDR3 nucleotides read TGTGCCAGCAGCATTTGGAGGGTAACCCACGCGGATACGCAGTATTTT. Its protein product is CASSIWRVTHADTQYF.

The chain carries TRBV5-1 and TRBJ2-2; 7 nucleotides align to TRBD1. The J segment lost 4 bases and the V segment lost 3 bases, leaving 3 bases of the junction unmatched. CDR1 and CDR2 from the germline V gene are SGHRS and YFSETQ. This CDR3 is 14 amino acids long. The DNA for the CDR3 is TGCGCCAGCAGCTGGCAGGGGGTCACCGGGGAGCTGTTTTTT. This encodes CASSWQGVTGELFF. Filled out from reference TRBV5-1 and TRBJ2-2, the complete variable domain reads KAGVTQTPRYLIKTRGQQVTLSCSPISGHRSVSWYQQTPGQGLQFLFEYFSETQRNKGNFPGRFSGRQFSNSRSEMNVSTLELGDSALYLCASSWQGVTGELFFGEGSRLTVL.

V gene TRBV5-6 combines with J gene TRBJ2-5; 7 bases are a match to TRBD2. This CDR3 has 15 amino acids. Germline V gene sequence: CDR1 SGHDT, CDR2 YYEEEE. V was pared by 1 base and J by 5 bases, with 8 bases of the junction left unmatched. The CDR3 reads CASSLSGAPPETQYF. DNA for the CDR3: TGTGCCAGCAGCTTGAGCGGGGCTCCTCCCGAGACCCAGTACTTC.

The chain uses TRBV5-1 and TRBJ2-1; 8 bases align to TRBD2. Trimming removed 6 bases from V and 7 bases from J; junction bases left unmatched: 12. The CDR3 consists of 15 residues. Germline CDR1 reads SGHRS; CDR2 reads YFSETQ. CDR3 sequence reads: CASTNSGGPWNEQFF. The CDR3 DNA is TGCGCCAGCACCAACTCGGGAGGGCCTTGGAATGAGCAGTTCTTC.

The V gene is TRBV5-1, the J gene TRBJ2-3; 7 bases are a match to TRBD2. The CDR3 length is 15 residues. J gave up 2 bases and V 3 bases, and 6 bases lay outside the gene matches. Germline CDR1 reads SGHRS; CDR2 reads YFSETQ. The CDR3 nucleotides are TGCGCCAGCAGCTCTGCGGGGGTCGCCACAGATACGCAGTATTTT. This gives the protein CASSSAGVATDTQYF.

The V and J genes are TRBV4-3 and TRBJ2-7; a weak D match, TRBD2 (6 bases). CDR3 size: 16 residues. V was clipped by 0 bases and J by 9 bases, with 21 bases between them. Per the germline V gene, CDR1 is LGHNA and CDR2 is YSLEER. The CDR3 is CASSQDLGVYEGGQYF. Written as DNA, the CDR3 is TGCGCCAGCAGCCAAGATTTAGGTGTCTACGAGGGAGGGCAGTACTTC.